Each of the 12 T cell receptor beta chains below was sequenced from the same sample in a study of tumor and adjacent non-tumor tissue in lung cancer. A modified ARM-PCR protocol with three rounds of nested PCR amplified TCRbeta. TCRdb used MiXCR to reprocess the multiplex PCR reads, holding one entry per CDR3 protein. Of approximately 120,000 distinct CDR3 sequences listed, under 65% are singletons. No cell sorting was done before RNA was extracted from the tissue. More than 3 cm separated this lung sample from the edge of the tumor. Sequenced sample: distant non-tumor lung tissue. The receptor set was obtained from a man aged 55 to 70 with non-small cell lung cancer.

A note on this clonotype: A junction end diverges from the germline sequence, so it may reflect a read error. The rearrangement uses TRBV6-1 and TRBJ1-5; D is unclear. Germline V gene sequence: CDR1 MNHNS, CDR2 SASEGT. CDR3 length equals 13 residues. The CDR3 loop is CTSSDGGYRPQHF. CDR3 nucleotide sequence: TGTACCAGCAGTGACGGCGGGTATCGGCCCCAGCATTTT.

This clonotype has a count of ten or more. The chain is built from TRBV30 and TRBJ2-6, with no clear D. Germline V gene lookup returns CDR1 GTSNPN and CDR2 SVGIG (reference sequence). With 2 bases removed from V and 2 bases from J, the gap between germline ends came to 7 bases. CDR3 length equals 14 residues. The CDR3 region has the DNA TGTGCCTGGAGTCCCGCCCCTGGGGCCAACGTCCTGACTTTC. Protein sequence: CAWSPAPGANVLTF.

As concerns this clonotype: The CDR3 ends on some other residue instead of the conserved phenylalanine or tryptophan, so this is likely a read error. The V call is TRBV12-3 or TRBV12-4, the J call TRBJ1-1; tentative D call: TRBD1 (6 bases). The CDR3 runs to 11 residues. The CDR3 DNA is TGTCCCAGCAGACGGACAGACGAAGCTTTCTCT. The encoded protein is CPSRRTDEAFS.

V gene TRBV12-3 or TRBV12-4 combines with J gene TRBJ1-5; unclear D gene. TRBJ2-3 explains the end of the DNA better; the J call may be wrong. CDR3 length equals 13 residues. The CDR3, as DNA: TGTGCCAGCAGTAGTAATAGCAATCAGCCCCAGTATTTT. Protein sequence: CASSSNSNQPQYF.

This clonotype showed up many times. This chain joins TRBV6-5 and TRBJ2-7; D is unclear. The V end was cut by 4 bases, the J end by 6 bases, with 7 bases between. The CDR3 runs to 11 residues. Germline CDR1 is MNHEY and CDR2 is SVGAGI. CDR3 bases: TGTGCCAGCAGTTCCAAGCGCGAGCAGTACTTC. Amino acid sequence: CASSSKREQYF.

As for this clonotype: A much larger clone lies one base from this, so it may be a read error. The V gene is TRBV6-6, the J gene TRBJ1-2; no definite D call. The CDR3 extends over 15 amino acids. Trimming removed 7 bases at V and 4 bases at J, with 19 bases between. CDR1 and CDR2 (germline): MNHNY, SVGAGI (reference sequence). CDR3 sequence: CASTWFASAIYGYTF. For the CDR3, the DNA is TGTGCCAGCACGTGGTTCGCGAGTGCTATCTATGGCTACACCTTC.

For this clonotype: One end of the junction fails to match germline, which may point to a read error. V and J are TRBV20-1 and TRBJ1-3; perhaps TRBD1 as D (5 bases). This CDR3 comprises 15 residues. Germline-derived CDR1 and CDR2 are DFQATT and SNEGSKA (reference sequence). The CDR3 DNA is TGTAGTGCTATTAGCAGGGCACCCTCTGGAAACACCATATATTTT. This codes for CSAISRAPSGNTIYF.

This clonotype showed up many times. This sequence joins TRBV30 and TRBJ2-1; D remains unclear. The germline CDR1 and CDR2 sequences are GTSNPN and SVGIG (reference sequence). CDR3 length equals 12 residues. The V end was cut by 4 bases, the J end by 4 bases, with 8 bases between. CDR3 amino acids: CAWTGRYNEQFF. DNA for the CDR3: TGTGCCTGGACCGGAAGATACAATGAGCAGTTCTTC.

Notes on this clonotype: A much bigger clone sits one base away, suggesting this may be a read error. The chain recombines TRBV6-2 or TRBV6-3 with TRBJ2-5, with a tentative D call TRBD2 (5 bases). Looked up from germline, CDR1 is MNHEY and CDR2 is SVGEGT. Deletions cut 2 bases from V and 4 bases from J, with 14 bases between. The CDR3 runs 15 residues. The CDR3 coding sequence is TGTGCCAGCAGTTACGATGCCAGGACTGCAGAGACCCAGTACTTC. It codes for CASSYDARTAETQYF.

Comments on this clonotype: Germline is not matched at one junction end, which may reflect a read error. This chain uses TRBV12-5 with TRBJ2-7, with TRBD1 matching 9 bases. Germline V gene sequence: CDR1 LGHNT, CDR2 FRNRAP. The CDR3 has 15 amino acids. The CDR3 region is CASGPPGTGTYGQHF. For the CDR3, the DNA is TGTGCTAGTGGGCCACCCGGGACAGGGACCTACGGGCAGCACTTC.

The chain recombines TRBV11-2 with TRBJ2-5; 7 nucleotides match TRBD1. V lost 10 bases to trimming and J lost 5 bases; unmatched junction nucleotides: 13. Germline V CDR1 and CDR2: SGHAT, FQNNGV. The CDR3 is made up of 14 amino acids. The CDR3 spells CAINLGDRHETQYF. The CDR3 DNA reads TGTGCCATCAACTTAGGGGACAGACATGAGACCCAGTACTTC.

This clonotype was found a few times. With a much larger clone just one base away, this may be a read error. Without the conserved terminal phenylalanine or tryptophan, this CDR3 likely stems from a read error. This chain uses TRBV6-1 with TRBJ1-2; 7 nucleotides match TRBD1. The CDR3 consists of 16 residues. CDR1 MNHNS and CDR2 SASEGT come from the germline V gene. CDR3 loop: CASSELLTGPSYSYTS. The CDR3 DNA is TGTGCCAGCAGTGAGCTTTTGACAGGGCCGAGCTATAGCTACACCTCC.